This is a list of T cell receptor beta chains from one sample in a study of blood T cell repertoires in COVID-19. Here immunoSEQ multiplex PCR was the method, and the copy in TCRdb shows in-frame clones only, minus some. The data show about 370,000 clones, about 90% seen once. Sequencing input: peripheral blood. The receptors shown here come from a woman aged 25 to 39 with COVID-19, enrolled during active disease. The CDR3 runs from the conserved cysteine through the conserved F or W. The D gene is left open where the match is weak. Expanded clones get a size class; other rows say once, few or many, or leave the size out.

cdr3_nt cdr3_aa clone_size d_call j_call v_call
TGTGCCAGCAGCCAGGAAAGCGGGGGCACAGATACGCAGTATTTT CASSQESGGTDTQYF . TRBD2 TRBJ2-3 TRBV3-1/TRBV3-2
TGTGCCATCAGTGAGTCGATTCGGCCGGGGGGCTACACCTTC CAISESIRPGGYTF . . TRBJ1-2 TRBV10-3
TGTGCCAGCAGTTACTCGAAGGAGGGCTATGGCTACACCTTC CASSYSKEGYGYTF . . TRBJ1-2 TRBV6-5
TGTGCCAGCAGTTTACTTCGGTTCTTGGGAGACAGGGAATACGAGCAGTACTTC CASSLLRFLGDREYEQYF . TRBD1 TRBJ2-7 TRBV28
TGTGCCAGCAGTTTTAGCGGGACAGGGAAGGATCTATCCTATGGCTACACCTTC CASSFSGTGKDLSYGYTF . TRBD1 TRBJ1-2 TRBV28
TGTGCCAGCTCACCCCGGGACTCCGGGGGGTACGAGCAGTACTTC CASSPRDSGGYEQYF . TRBD2 TRBJ2-7 TRBV18
TGTGCCAGCAGCCTAAATAATTCACCCCTCCACTTT CASSLNNSPLHF . . TRBJ1-6 TRBV7-2
TGTGCCAGCAGTTCGCCCCTGACGAGGCGGGGACGAGACACTGAAGCTTTCTTT CASSSPLTRRGRDTEAFF . . TRBJ1-1 TRBV6-2/TRBV6-3
TGTGCCAGCAGCTCCCCTCGCGGGGGAGGCACAGATACGCAGTATTTT CASSSPRGGGTDTQYF once TRBD2 TRBJ2-3 TRBV7-6
TGCGCCAGCCTCTGGGGGGACAGGGCTAACTATGGCTACACCTTC CASLWGDRANYGYTF . TRBD1 TRBJ1-2 TRBV10-2
TGTGCTAGTGGGCCTGGACAGGGCCCCACCGGGGAGCTGTTTTTT CASGPGQGPTGELFF . TRBD1 TRBJ2-2 TRBV12-5
TGTGCCAGCAGCATTACTAGCGGGGGGGCAGGAGATACGCAGTATTTT CASSITSGGAGDTQYF . TRBD2 TRBJ2-3 TRBV7-2
TGTGCCAGCAGCCGGACTAGCGGGAGGGCAGATACGCAGTATTTT CASSRTSGRADTQYF . TRBD2 TRBJ2-3 TRBV11-2
TGTGCCAGTAGTATTATTATGGCACCCATTAATGAAAAACTGTTTTTT CASSIIMAPINEKLFF . . TRBJ1-4 TRBV19
TGTGCCAGCTCACCGGGACTAGCGGAAAACATTCAGTACTTC CASSPGLAENIQYF . TRBD2 TRBJ2-4 TRBV18
TGTGCCAGGAAGCGATTCCAGGGTGCAGGAAACACCATATATTTT CARKRFQGAGNTIYF . . TRBJ1-3 TRBV6-4
TGTGCCAGCACCCGACCGGGGACTAGTCAGCAAGAGACCCAGTACTTC CASTRPGTSQQETQYF . TRBD2 TRBJ2-5 TRBV5-4
TGCGCCAGCAGCTTGGGCTGGACAGGGGGCTATGAGCAGTTCTTC CASSLGWTGGYEQFF . TRBD1 TRBJ2-1 TRBV5-1
TGTGCCAGCAGCGCGAGCGGGGGCGCCTATGGCTACACCTTC CASSASGGAYGYTF . . TRBJ1-2 TRBV9
TGTGCCAGCAGCCCCAGCGTGCGGGGAGTGTTAGAGACCCAGTACTTC CASSPSVRGVLETQYF . . TRBJ2-5 TRBV9
TGCGCCAGCAGCCTAGGGGGGGAACGACAAGAGACCCAGTACTTC CASSLGGERQETQYF . . TRBJ2-5 TRBV5-1
TGTGCCAGCAGCTCCCTACAGAGCTCTGGAAACACCATATATTTT CASSSLQSSGNTIYF once . TRBJ1-3 TRBV7-2
TGTGCCAGCAGCATGGGGACGGGACAGCCCCAGCATTTT CASSMGTGQPQHF . . TRBJ1-5 TRBV5-5
TGTGCCACCAGTGATGGCCCCGGGACAGGAAAGCCAACCAACTATGGCTACACCTTC CATSDGPGTGKPTNYGYTF . TRBD1 TRBJ1-2 TRBV24-1
TGTGCCAGCAGTGCCCCTTATGCGTCGGGTCCGCGCAATCAGCCCCAGCATTTT CASSAPYASGPRNQPQHF . . TRBJ1-5 TRBV28
TGTGCCAGCAGTGAATCCTCGACAGGCAACACTGAAGCTTTCTTT CASSESSTGNTEAFF . . TRBJ1-1 TRBV25-1
TGTGCCAGCAGCTTAGGCCAGGGAGGTACCGGGGAGCTGTTTTTT CASSLGQGGTGELFF . . TRBJ2-2 TRBV7-6
TGTGCCAGCAGCCAAGATAGGAACACTGAAGCTTTCTTT CASSQDRNTEAFF . . TRBJ1-1 TRBV4-2